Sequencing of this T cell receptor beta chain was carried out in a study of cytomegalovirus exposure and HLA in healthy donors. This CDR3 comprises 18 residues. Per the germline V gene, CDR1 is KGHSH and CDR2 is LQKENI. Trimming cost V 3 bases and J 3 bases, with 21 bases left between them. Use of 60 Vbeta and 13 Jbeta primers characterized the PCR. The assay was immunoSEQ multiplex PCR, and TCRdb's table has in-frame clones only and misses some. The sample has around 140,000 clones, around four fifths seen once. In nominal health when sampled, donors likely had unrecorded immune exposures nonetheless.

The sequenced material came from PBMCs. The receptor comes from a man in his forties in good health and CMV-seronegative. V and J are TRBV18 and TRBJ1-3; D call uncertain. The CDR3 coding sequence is TGTGCCAGCTCACCTAGTACGGTCGTGAGGCCTGTTGGAAACACCATATATTTT. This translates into CASSPSTVVRPVGNTIYF.